This T cell receptor (beta chain) stems from a study of blood T cell repertoires in COVID-19. Study-wide context: From the United States, Italy and Spain came samples of acute and convalescent COVID-19. T cells, B-cell-depleted T cells, or PBMCs supplied cDNA or gDNA.

The length of the CDR3 is 14 residues. Germline assignment: CDR1 SNHLY and CDR2 FYNNEI. V was clipped by 3 bases and J by 0 bases, with 6 bases between them. In the original analysis: Estimated nucleated cell counts came from reference gene primer amplification. Libraries were prepared by immunoSEQ multiplex PCR; TCRdb keeps only in-frame clonotypes and omits some of them. Clone size and V and J calls were adopted from that table, with D and trimming inferred from the DNA. Among 310,000 or so clones listed, about nine tenths were seen once. This chain uses TRBV2 with TRBJ1-5; D unclear. This TCR was recovered from a man aged 45-65 years with active or convalescent COVID-19. Sequenced material: peripheral blood. In DNA form, the CDR3 reads TGTGCCAGCAGTGAGGTAGATAGCAATCAGCCCCAGCATTTT. This sequence encodes CASSEVDSNQPQHF.